This T cell receptor beta chain originates from a study of blood T cell repertoires in COVID-19. On the study more broadly: Both acute and convalescent COVID-19 samples were obtained from the United States, Italy and Spain.

As originally analysed: Estimation of nucleated cell counts was performed using reference gene primer amplification. Profiling relied on immunoSEQ multiplex PCR, and the TCRdb table lists in-frame clones only, not all of them. That table supplies the V and J calls and clone size; D and trimming were determined from the DNA. The table lists roughly 260,000 clones, approximately 90% of them singletons, with approximately 4% in the top ten. From germline, CDR1 is LGHDT and CDR2 YNNKEL (reference sequence). There are 17 residues in the CDR3. Trimming removed 0 bases from V and 4 bases from J, with 13 bases in between.

Sequencing was done on a sample of peripheral blood. This clonotype originated in a man in his sixties who had recovered from COVID-19. The chain carries TRBV3-1 (or the pseudogene TRBV3-2) and TRBJ2-6; TRBD1 might be the D (7 bases). In nucleotides, the CDR3 is TGTGCCAGCAGCCAAGACGGGGGACAGTCAGGGGCCAACGTCCTGACTTTC. Protein product: CASSQDGGQSGANVLTF.